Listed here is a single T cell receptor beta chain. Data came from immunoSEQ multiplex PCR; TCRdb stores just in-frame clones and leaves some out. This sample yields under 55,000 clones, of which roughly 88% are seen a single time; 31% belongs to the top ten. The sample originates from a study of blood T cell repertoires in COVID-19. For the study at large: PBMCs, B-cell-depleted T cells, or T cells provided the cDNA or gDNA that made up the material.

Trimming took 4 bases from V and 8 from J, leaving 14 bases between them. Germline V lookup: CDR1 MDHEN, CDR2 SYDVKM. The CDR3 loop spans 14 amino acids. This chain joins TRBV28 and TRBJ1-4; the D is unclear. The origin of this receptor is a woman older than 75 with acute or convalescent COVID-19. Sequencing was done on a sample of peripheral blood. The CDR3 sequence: CASSSSGPGEKLFF. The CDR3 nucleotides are TGTGCCAGCAGTTCCTCCGGTCCGGGGGAAAAACTGTTTTTT.